Listed here is a single T cell receptor beta chain. Time point in this sample: pretreatment peripheral blood. The CDR3 totals 14 residues. V shed 0 bases and J shed 8 bases, with 11 bases lying between them. Germline CDR1 reads LGHNA; CDR2 reads YSLEER. This sample stems from a study of PD-L1 blockade in urothelial cancer. About the study: Each participant's history included 0 to 3 prior chemotherapy regimens. Across blood samples, T cells had a median count of approximately 130,000.

TCRdb keeps only in-frame clones here, not all; method: immunoSEQ multiplex PCR. The profile covers approximately 48,000 clones, with around nine tenths appearing a single time and roughly 14% taken by the ten largest. The origin of this receptor is a woman aged 60-75 years with urothelial cancer. This chain links TRBV4-3 with TRBJ2-1; perhaps TRBD2 as D (6 bases). The sequencing here drew on PBMCs, taken around atezolizumab (anti-PD-L1) treatment. The CDR3 loop reads CASSQDPASDEQFF. DNA for the CDR3: TGCGCCAGCAGCCAAGATCCGGCTAGCGATGAGCAGTTCTTC.